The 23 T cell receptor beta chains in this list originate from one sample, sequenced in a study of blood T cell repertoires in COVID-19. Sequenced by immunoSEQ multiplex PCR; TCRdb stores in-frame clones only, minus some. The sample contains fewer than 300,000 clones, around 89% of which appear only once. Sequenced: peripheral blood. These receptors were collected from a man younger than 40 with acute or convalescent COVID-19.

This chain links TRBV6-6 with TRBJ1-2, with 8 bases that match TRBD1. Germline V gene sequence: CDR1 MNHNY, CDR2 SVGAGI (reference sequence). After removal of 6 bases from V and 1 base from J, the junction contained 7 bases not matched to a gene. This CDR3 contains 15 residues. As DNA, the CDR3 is TGTGCCAGCAGAGCCGGGACAGGCATTAACTATGGCTACACCTTC. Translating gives CASRAGTGINYGYTF.

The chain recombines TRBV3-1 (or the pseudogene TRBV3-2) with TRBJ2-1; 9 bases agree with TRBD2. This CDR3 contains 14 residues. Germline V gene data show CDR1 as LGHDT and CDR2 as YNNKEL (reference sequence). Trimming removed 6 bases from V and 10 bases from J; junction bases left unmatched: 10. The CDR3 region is CASSPTAGGREQFF. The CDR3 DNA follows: TGTGCCAGCAGTCCAACAGCGGGAGGCCGAGAGCAGTTCTTC.

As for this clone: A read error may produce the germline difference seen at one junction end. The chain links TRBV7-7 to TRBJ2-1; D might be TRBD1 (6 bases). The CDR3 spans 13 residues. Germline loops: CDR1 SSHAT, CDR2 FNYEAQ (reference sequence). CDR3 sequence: CASSAIQGNEQFF. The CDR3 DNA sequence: TGTGCTAGCAGCGCAATACAGGGCAATGAGCAGTTCTTC.

CDR3 protein: CATSDGTGYNEQFF. The CDR3 region has the DNA TGTGCCACCAGTGATGGGACAGGATACAATGAGCAGTTCTTC. The rearrangement uses TRBV24-1 and TRBJ2-1, with 8 bases aligning to TRBD1. Germline lookup yields CDR1 KGHDR and CDR2 SFDVKD. This CDR3 has 14 amino acids. After removal of 3 bases from V and 4 bases from J, the junction contained 1 base not matched to a gene.

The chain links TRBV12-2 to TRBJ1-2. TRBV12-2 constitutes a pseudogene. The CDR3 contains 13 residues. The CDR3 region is CASRFGVYYGYTF. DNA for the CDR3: TGTGCAAGTCGCTTCGGGGTTTACTATGGCTACACCTTC.

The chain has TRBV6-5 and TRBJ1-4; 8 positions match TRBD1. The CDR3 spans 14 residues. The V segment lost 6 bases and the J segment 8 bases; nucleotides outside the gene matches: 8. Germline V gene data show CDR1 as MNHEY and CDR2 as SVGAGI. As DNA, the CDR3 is TGTGCCAGCAGCAGGACAGGGTTTGACGAAAAACTGTTTTTT. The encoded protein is CASSRTGFDEKLFF.

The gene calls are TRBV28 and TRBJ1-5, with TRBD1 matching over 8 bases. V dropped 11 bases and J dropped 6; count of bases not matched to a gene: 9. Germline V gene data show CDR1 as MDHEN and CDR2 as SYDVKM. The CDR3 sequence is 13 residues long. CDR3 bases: TGTGCCTCAGGGGGCAGGTGGGGTCAGCCCCAGCATTTT. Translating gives CASGGRWGQPQHF.

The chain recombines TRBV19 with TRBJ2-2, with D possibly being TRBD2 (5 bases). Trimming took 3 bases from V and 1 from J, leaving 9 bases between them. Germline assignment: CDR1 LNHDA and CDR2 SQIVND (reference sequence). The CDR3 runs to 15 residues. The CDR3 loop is CASSMAGMNTGELFF. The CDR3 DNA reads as TGTGCCAGTAGTATGGCGGGCATGAACACCGGGGAGCTGTTTTTT.

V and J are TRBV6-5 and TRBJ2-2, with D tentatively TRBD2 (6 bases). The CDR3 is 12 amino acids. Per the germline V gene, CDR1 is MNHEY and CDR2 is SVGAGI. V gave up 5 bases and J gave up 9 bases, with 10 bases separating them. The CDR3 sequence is CASSPTSRELFF. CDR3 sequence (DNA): TGTGCCAGCAGTCCTACTAGCCGGGAGCTGTTTTTT.

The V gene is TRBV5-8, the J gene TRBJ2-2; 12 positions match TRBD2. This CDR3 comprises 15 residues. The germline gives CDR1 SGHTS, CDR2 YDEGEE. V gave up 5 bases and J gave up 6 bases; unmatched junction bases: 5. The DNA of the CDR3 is TGTGCCAGCAGACGACTAGCGGGAGTGGCCGGGGAGCTGTTTTTT. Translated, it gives CASRRLAGVAGELFF.

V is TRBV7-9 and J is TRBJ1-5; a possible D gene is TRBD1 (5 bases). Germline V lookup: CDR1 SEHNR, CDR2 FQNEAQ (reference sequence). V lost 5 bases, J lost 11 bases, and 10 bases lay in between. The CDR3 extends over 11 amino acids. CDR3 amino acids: CASSTGGSQHF. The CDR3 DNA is TGTGCCAGCAGCACGGGGGGGTCCCAGCATTTT.

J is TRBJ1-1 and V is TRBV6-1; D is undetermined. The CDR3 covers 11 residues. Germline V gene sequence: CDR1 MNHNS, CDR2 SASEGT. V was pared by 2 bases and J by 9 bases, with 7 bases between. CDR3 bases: TGTGCCAGCAGTGAAATCTATAAAGCTTTCTTT. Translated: CASSEIYKAFF.

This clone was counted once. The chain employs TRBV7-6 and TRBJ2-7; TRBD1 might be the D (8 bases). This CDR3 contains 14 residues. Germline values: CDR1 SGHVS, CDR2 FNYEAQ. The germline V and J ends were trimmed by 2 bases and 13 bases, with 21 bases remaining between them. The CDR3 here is CASSLTRTGGDFYF. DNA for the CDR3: TGTGCCAGCAGCTTAACGAGAACAGGGGGGGACTTTTACTTC.

CDR3 in amino acids: CASSRSGEIAYEQYF. For the CDR3, the DNA is TGTGCCAGCAGCCGTTCAGGGGAGATCGCCTACGAGCAGTACTTC. This rearrangement joins TRBV5-4 to TRBJ2-7; possibly TRBD1 for D (6 bases). Germline lookup yields CDR1 SGHNT and CDR2 YYREEE (reference sequence). V lost 4 bases and J lost 2, with 16 bases in between. The CDR3 extends over 15 amino acids.

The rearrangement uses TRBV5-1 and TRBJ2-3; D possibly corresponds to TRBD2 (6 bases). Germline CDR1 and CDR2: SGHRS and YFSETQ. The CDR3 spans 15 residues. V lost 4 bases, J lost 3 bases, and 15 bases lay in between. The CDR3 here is CASSRLATSTDTQYF. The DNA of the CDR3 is TGCGCCAGCAGCCGCCTAGCGACGAGTACAGATACGCAGTATTTT.

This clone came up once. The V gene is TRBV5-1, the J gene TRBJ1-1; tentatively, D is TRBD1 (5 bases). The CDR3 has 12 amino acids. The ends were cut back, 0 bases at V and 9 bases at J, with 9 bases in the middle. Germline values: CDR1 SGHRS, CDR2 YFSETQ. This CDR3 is CASSLARGKAFF. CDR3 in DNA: TGCGCCAGCAGCTTGGCCCGGGGGAAAGCTTTCTTT.

CDR3 sequence reads: CSVEERGTGELFF. The CDR3 coding sequence is TGCAGCGTTGAAGAAAGGGGGACCGGGGAGCTGTTTTTT. The chain links TRBV29-1 to TRBJ2-2; TRBD1 might be the D (6 bases). Deletions cut 0 bases from V and 5 bases from J, with 7 bases between. CDR1 and CDR2 (germline): SQVTM, ANQGSEA. This CDR3 comprises 13 residues.

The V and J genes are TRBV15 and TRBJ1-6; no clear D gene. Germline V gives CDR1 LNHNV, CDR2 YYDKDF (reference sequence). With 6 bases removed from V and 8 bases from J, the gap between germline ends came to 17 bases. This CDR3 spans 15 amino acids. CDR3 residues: CATSAESYAYSPLHF. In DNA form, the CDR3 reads TGTGCCACCAGTGCGGAGTCGTACGCCTATTCACCCCTCCACTTT.

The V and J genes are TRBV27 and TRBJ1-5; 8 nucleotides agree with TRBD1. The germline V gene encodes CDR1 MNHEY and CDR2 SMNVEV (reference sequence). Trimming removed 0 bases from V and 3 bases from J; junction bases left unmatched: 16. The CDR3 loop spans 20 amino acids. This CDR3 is CASSLSRSGTGISANQPQHF. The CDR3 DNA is TGTGCCAGCAGTTTATCGAGAAGCGGGACAGGTATTTCTGCCAATCAGCCCCAGCATTTT.

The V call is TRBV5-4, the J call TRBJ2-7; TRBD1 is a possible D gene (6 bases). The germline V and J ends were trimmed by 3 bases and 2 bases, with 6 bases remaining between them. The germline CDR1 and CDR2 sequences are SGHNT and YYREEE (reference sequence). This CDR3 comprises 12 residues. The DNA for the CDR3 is TGTGCCAGCAGCTGGGGGCCCTACGAGCAGTACTTC. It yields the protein CASSWGPYEQYF. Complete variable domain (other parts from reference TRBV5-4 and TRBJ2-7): ETGVTQSPTHLIKTRGQQVTLRCSSQSGHNTVSWYQQALGQGPQFIFQYYREEENGRGNFPPRFSGLQFPNYSSELNVNALELDDSALYLCASSWGPYEQYFGPGTRLTVT.

The CDR3, as DNA: TGTGCCACCAGTGATCTCAGTAACACCGGGGAGCTGTTTTTT. Its translation: CATSDLSNTGELFF. This chain links TRBV24-1 with TRBJ2-2; D call uncertain. The germline V and J ends were trimmed by 3 bases and 2 bases, with 6 bases remaining between them. The CDR3 spans 14 residues. Germline V gives CDR1 KGHDR, CDR2 SFDVKD.

The chain's CDR3 is CASSEDSFYNSPLHF. The DNA for the CDR3 is TGTGCCAGCAGTGAAGACAGCTTCTATAATTCACCCCTCCACTTT. This chain joins TRBV2 and TRBJ1-6; D ambiguous. The CDR3 is made up of 15 amino acids. Looked up from germline, CDR1 is SNHLY and CDR2 is FYNNEI. Deletions cut 1 base from V and 3 bases from J, with 7 bases between.

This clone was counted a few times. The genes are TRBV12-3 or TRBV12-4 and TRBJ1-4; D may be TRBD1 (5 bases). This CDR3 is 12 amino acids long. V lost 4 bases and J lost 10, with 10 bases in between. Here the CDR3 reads CASSSGQGKLFF. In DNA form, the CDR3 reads TGTGCCAGCAGTTCCGGGCAGGGAAAACTGTTTTTT.